This passage covers 19 T cell receptor beta chains from one sample sequenced in a study of T cell repertoires in cytomegalovirus infection. MiXCR, run by TCRdb on the reads, gives a single entry per CDR3 protein. This table holds roughly 46,000 distinct CDR3 sequences, 20% to 25% found once. Their antigen targets remain unknown. The sequencing sample was made of PBMCs, sequenced either directly or after in vitro stimulation (not recorded which). These receptors originate from a human donor in good health (CMV status not recorded). Some clones in this sample may be carry-over from other donors' samples.

This clonotype showed up just a few times. The rearrangement uses TRBV29-1 and TRBJ2-1; 9 nucleotides agree with TRBD2. Looked up from germline, CDR1 is SQVTM and CDR2 is ANQGSEA. This CDR3 comprises 15 residues. The junction had 10 bases not matched to a gene; V was cut back by 7 bases and J by 3 bases. This CDR3 reads CSAVQGTSSYNEQFF. The CDR3 DNA reads TGCAGCGCCGTACAAGGGACTAGCAGCTACAATGAGCAGTTCTTC.

This chain links TRBV9 with TRBJ1-6; unclear D gene. Germline-derived CDR1 and CDR2 are SGDLS and YYNGEE. Trimming pared 0 bases from V and 4 bases from J, leaving 5 bases between. The CDR3 loop spans 14 amino acids. The CDR3, as DNA: TGTGCCAGCAGCGTAGGCGGTTATAATTCACCCCTCCACTTT. Translation gives CASSVGGYNSPLHF.

The chain is built from TRBV12-3 or TRBV12-4 and TRBJ1-3, with 8 bases that match TRBD1. The CDR3 extends over 14 amino acids. V shed 3 bases, J shed 8 bases, and the junction held 6 bases outside the gene matches. The DNA of the CDR3 is TGTGCCAGCAGTTTGAGACAGGGGAGTGACACCATATATTTT. Translating it yields CASSLRQGSDTIYF.

The rearrangement joins TRBV24-1 to TRBJ2-3, with TRBD1 matching 7 bases. V dropped 5 bases and J dropped 2; count of bases not matched to a gene: 9. This CDR3 spans 16 amino acids. Germline V lookup: CDR1 KGHDR, CDR2 SFDVKD. CDR3 protein: CATSGSQGDPTDTQYF. The CDR3 region has the DNA TGTGCCACCAGTGGGTCCCAGGGGGACCCCACAGATACGCAGTATTTT.

This chain joins TRBV5-1 and TRBJ2-1, with D perhaps being TRBD1 or TRBD2 (6 bases each). The CDR3 loop spans 15 amino acids. Germline V gene data show CDR1 as SGHRS and CDR2 as YFSETQ. V was pared by 2 bases and J by 5 bases, with 14 bases between. The CDR3 region is CASSFWSGADNEQFF. Here the CDR3 DNA reads TGCGCCAGCAGCTTCTGGTCGGGGGCCGACAATGAGCAGTTCTTC.

This clonotype was observed at least ten times. This rearrangement joins TRBV5-1 to TRBJ2-1; 15 bases map to TRBD2. V trimming: 3 bases; J trimming: 7 bases; junction bases outside the gene matches: 11. The CDR3 is 18 amino acids. CDR1 SGHRS and CDR2 YFSETQ come from the germline V gene. The CDR3 sequence is CASSYGLAGGPFRNEQFF. DNA of the CDR3: TGCGCCAGCAGCTACGGACTAGCGGGAGGGCCTTTCCGAAATGAGCAGTTCTTC.

The chain links TRBV11-3 to TRBJ2-3; D may be TRBD1 (6 bases). Trimming took off 1 base at V and 1 base at J, with 6 bases between the two ends. The CDR3 is made up of 14 amino acids. Germline V gene data show CDR1 as SGHNT and CDR2 as YENEEA. CDR3 bases: TGTGCCAGCAGCTTAGGGGGGCGCACAGATACGCAGTATTTT. Translating gives CASSLGGRTDTQYF. Full variable domain (missing parts from reference TRBV11-3 and TRBJ2-3): EAGVVQSPRYKIIEKKQPVAFWCNPISGHNTLYWYLQNLGQGPELLIRYENEEAVDDSQLPKDRFSAERLKGVDSTLKIQPAELGDSAVYLCASSLGGRTDTQYFGPGTRLTVL.

This clonotype was counted ten times or more. The conserved phenylalanine or tryptophan is not found at the CDR3 terminus, so this likely reflects a read error. This chain joins TRBV7-9 and TRBJ1-1, with no clear D. The V end was cut by 1 base, the J end by 11 bases, with 17 bases between. Per germline, CDR1 SEHNR and CDR2 FQNEAQ (reference sequence). The CDR3 loop spans 14 amino acids. The CDR3 loop is CASSLGPRGEAAFI. CDR3 nucleotides: TGTGCCAGCAGCTTAGGCCCCCGCGGGGAAGCCGCTTTCATT.

The chain uses TRBV4-1 and TRBJ2-7; D is perhaps TRBD1 or TRBD2 (6 bases each). Germline-derived CDR1 and CDR2 are MGHRA and YSYEKL. The CDR3 spans 14 residues. The germline V and J ends were trimmed by 4 bases and 2 bases, with 12 bases remaining between them. The CDR3 is CASSRGTSTYEQYF. CDR3 nucleotides: TGCGCCAGCAGCCGCGGGACATCGACCTACGAGCAGTACTTC.

V and J are TRBV6-2 or TRBV6-3 and TRBJ1-1; no reliable D call. The CDR3 runs to 15 residues. The germline V gene has CDR1 MNHEY and CDR2 SVGEGT. The germline V and J ends were trimmed by 4 bases and 1 base, with 13 bases remaining between them. For the CDR3, the DNA is TGTGCCAGCAGTTTCCTCCAGACACCGAACACTGAAGCTTTCTTT. Its translation: CASSFLQTPNTEAFF.

This clonotype has ten or more counts. The rearrangement uses TRBV12-3 or TRBV12-4 and TRBJ1-3; D gene ambiguous. CDR3 size: 15 residues. Trimming shortened V by 0 bases and J by 4 bases, and 10 bases separated the two germline ends. The CDR3 protein is CASSLAEGLGNTIYF. The CDR3 DNA follows: TGTGCCAGCAGTTTAGCGGAGGGTCTAGGAAACACCATATATTTT.

There are a few counts of this clonotype. In DNA form, the CDR3 reads TGCGCCAGCAGCCGCCTAGGGGAGAACACTGAAGCTTTCTTT. Its protein is CASSRLGENTEAFF. The V call is TRBV4-3, the J call TRBJ1-1; weak D call: TRBD1 (5 bases). The V and J ends lost 4 bases and 1 base respectively, with 10 bases between them. There are 14 residues in the CDR3. Per germline, CDR1 LGHNA and CDR2 YSLEER.

This clonotype was picked up many times. The chain combines TRBV7-2 with TRBJ2-5; 7 positions agree with TRBD2. Per the germline V gene, CDR1 is SGHTA and CDR2 is FQGNSA. V shed 4 bases, J shed 6 bases, and the junction held 11 bases outside the gene matches. The CDR3 loop spans 15 amino acids. The CDR3 bases are TGTGCCAGCAGCTCCCCGGGCCCAGCGGGGAAGACCCAGTACTTC. Amino acid sequence: CASSSPGPAGKTQYF. Together with reference TRBV7-2 and TRBJ2-5, the CDR3 gives the full variable domain: GAGVSQSPSNKVTEKGKDVELRCDPISGHTALYWYRQSLGQGLEFLIYFQGNSAPDKSGLPSDRFSAERTGGSVSTLTIQRTQQEDSAVYLCASSSPGPAGKTQYFGPGTRLLVL.

This clonotype was detected a few times. The CDR3, as DNA: TGTGCCAGCAGTTTTCGGGGACGGTTGAACACTGAAGCTTTCTTT. It codes for CASSFRGRLNTEAFF. The V call is TRBV28, the J call TRBJ1-1; a possible D gene is TRBD1 (5 bases). Between the trimmed V and J ends, which lost 3 bases and 0 bases, there was a span of 11 bases. CDR3 size: 15 residues. Per the germline V gene, CDR1 is MDHEN and CDR2 is SYDVKM.

The CDR3 bases are TGTGCCAGCAGCCAAGAGTTGGTTGACGGCGTATTGAGGAAACTGTTTTTT. This sequence encodes CASSQELVDGVLRKLFF. This chain uses TRBV4-2 with TRBJ1-4; D gene ambiguous. V was trimmed by 0 bases and J by 11 bases, leaving 22 bases between them. Germline lookup yields CDR1 LGHNA and CDR2 YNFKEQ. The CDR3 is 17 residues long.

This chain uses TRBV3-1 with TRBJ1-1; a possible D gene is TRBD1 (6 bases). The CDR3 runs to 16 residues. Per the germline V gene, CDR1 is LGHDT and CDR2 is YNNKEL (reference sequence). Deletions cut 6 bases from V and 4 bases from J, with 21 bases between. CDR3 DNA: TGTGCCAGCAGTCTTTCAGGGGAGGAGGTTGGCACTGAAGCTTTCTTT. It codes for CASSLSGEEVGTEAFF.

This chain links TRBV12-3 or TRBV12-4 with TRBJ1-1; unclear D gene. CDR3 length equals 12 residues. The V end was cut by 3 bases, the J end by 7 bases, with 9 bases between. CDR3 nucleotide sequence: TGTGCCAGCAGTTTCGAGACCAGTGAAGCTTTCTTT. Translation: CASSFETSEAFF.

This clonotype came up a few times. The gene calls are TRBV28 and TRBJ2-2; D uncertain. V lost 6 bases, J lost 5 bases, and 10 bases lay in between. Germline values: CDR1 MDHEN, CDR2 SYDVKM. The CDR3 loop spans 13 amino acids. The CDR3 DNA sequence: TGTGCCAGCAGCCTTTACAGAACCGGGGAGCTGTTTTTT. Translation gives CASSLYRTGELFF.

Judged by abundance, this clonotype is medium-sized (0.01 to 0.1%). The chain recombines TRBV6-5 with TRBJ1-2; 9 bases line up with TRBD1. V gave up 5 bases and J gave up 6 bases; unmatched junction bases: 7. CDR3 length: 14 residues. CDR1 MNHEY and CDR2 SVGAGI come from the germline V gene. CDR3 DNA sequence: TGTGCCAGCAGTCGACAGGGGGGTTCAGATGGCTACACCTTC. This sequence encodes CASSRQGGSDGYTF.